The 32 T cell receptor beta chains listed next were all sequenced from one sample in a study of blood T cell repertoires in COVID-19. TCRdb's copy holds only in-frame clones and misses some; the assay was immunoSEQ multiplex PCR. The repertoire holds more than 200,000 clones, with around 83% as singletons. Sequenced input: peripheral blood. All receptors derive from a man aged 40-55 years with active or convalescent COVID-19.

This chain uses TRBV21-1 with TRBJ2-6; the D call of TRBD2 is as the table states it, not checked on the DNA. TRBV21-1 is termed a pseudogene. The CDR3 extends over 23 amino acids. CDR3 nucleotide sequence: TGTGCCAGCAGCAAAGTTCCTTATGCGGGCCTAGCGGGATTGAGCTCTGGGGCCAACGTCCTGACTTTC. It yields the protein CASSKVPYAGLAGLSSGANVLTF.

This chain uses TRBV19 with TRBJ1-5; 12 nucleotides align to TRBD1. In germline, CDR1 is LNHDA, CDR2 SQIVND (reference sequence). V shed 5 bases, J shed 8 bases, and the junction held 7 bases outside the gene matches. The CDR3 is 15 amino acids. For the CDR3, the DNA is TGTGCCAGTAGTTCGGGACAGGGGGCTAGAGAGCCCCAGCATTTT. Translation gives CASSSGQGAREPQHF. The full variable domain, rest sourced from reference TRBV19 and TRBJ1-5, is DGGITQSPKYLFRKEGQNVTLSCEQNLNHDAMYWYRQDPGQGLRLIYYSQIVNDFQKGDIAEGYSVSREKKESFPLTVTSAQKNPTAFYLCASSSGQGAREPQHFGDGTRLSIL.

This clone was counted between two and nine times. The chain uses TRBV6-1 and TRBJ1-2, with 10 bases matching TRBD1. V was pared by 3 bases and J by 6 bases, with 7 bases of the junction left unmatched. Germline V gene data show CDR1 as MNHNS and CDR2 as SASEGT. The CDR3 runs 15 residues. Here the CDR3 reads CASSDRQGAIHGYTF. Here the CDR3 DNA reads TGTGCCAGCAGTGACAGACAGGGGGCCATCCATGGCTACACCTTC.

In its sample, this clone was seen once. The chain uses TRBV15 and TRBJ2-4, with 11 bases matching TRBD1. The CDR3 is 15 amino acids. V lost 3 bases to trimming and J lost 9 bases; unmatched junction nucleotides: 7. Germline-derived CDR1 and CDR2 are LNHNV and YYDKDF (reference sequence). The CDR3 here is CATSRPGQGDGIQYF. As DNA, the CDR3 is TGTGCCACCAGCAGGCCGGGACAGGGGGATGGCATTCAGTACTTC. The full variable domain, with the rest looked up from reference TRBV15 and TRBJ2-4, is DAMVIQNPRYQVTQFGKPVTLSCSQTLNHNVMYWYQQKSSQAPKLLFHYYDKDFNNEADTPDNFQSRRPNTSFCFLDIRSPGLGDTAMYLCATSRPGQGDGIQYFGAGTRLSVL.

V and J are TRBV28 and TRBJ2-7, with D uncertain. This CDR3 has 12 amino acids. Trimming took off 4 bases at V and 0 bases at J, with 4 bases between the two ends. Germline V gives CDR1 MDHEN, CDR2 SYDVKM. CDR3 nucleotides: TGTGCCAGCAGTTCCCGCTCCTACGAGCAGTACTTC. Encoded protein: CASSSRSYEQYF.

The chain combines TRBV19 with TRBJ1-1; no reliable D call. V lost 4 bases, J lost 1 base, and 7 bases lay in between. CDR1 LNHDA and CDR2 SQIVND come from the germline V gene (reference sequence). The CDR3 has 13 residues. This chain's CDR3 is CASSKTGNTEAFF. The CDR3 DNA follows: TGTGCCAGTAGTAAGACGGGGAACACTGAAGCTTTCTTT.

In this sample, this clone turned up a few times. The chain uses TRBV6-2 or TRBV6-3 and TRBJ2-1, with 10 bases lining up with TRBD2. Germline-derived CDR1 and CDR2 are MNHEY and SVGEGT. There are 14 residues in the CDR3. J was trimmed by 8 bases and V by 8 bases; bases with no gene match: 9. CDR3 region: CASGRSGGGDEQFF. DNA for the CDR3: TGTGCCAGCGGCCGAAGCGGGGGGGGCGATGAGCAGTTCTTC.

The chain has TRBV29-1 and TRBJ1-4; possibly TRBD1 for D (6 bases). CDR3 length: 13 residues. Trimming pared 7 bases from V and 6 bases from J, leaving 15 bases between. Germline lookup yields CDR1 SQVTM and CDR2 ANQGSEA. CDR3 nucleotides: TGCAGCGCCCTTAGGGGGTCGGATGAAAAACTGTTTTTT. Its translation is CSALRGSDEKLFF.

Within the sample, this clone is medium-sized (0.01 to 0.1%). The V call is TRBV19, the J call TRBJ2-7; no clear D. Trimming left V 3 bases short and J 5 bases short, with 5 bases between. CDR1 and CDR2 (germline): LNHDA, SQIVND (reference sequence). The CDR3 consists of 11 residues. CDR3 sequence (DNA): TGTGCCAGTAGTATTTCCGACGAGCAGTACTTC. Translated: CASSISDEQYF. The whole variable domain, remainder taken from reference TRBV19 and TRBJ2-7, is DGGITQSPKYLFRKEGQNVTLSCEQNLNHDAMYWYRQDPGQGLRLIYYSQIVNDFQKGDIAEGYSVSREKKESFPLTVTSAQKNPTAFYLCASSISDEQYFGPGTRLTVT.

The chain links TRBV30 to TRBJ1-2; unclear D gene. This CDR3 region has 14 residues. Per germline, CDR1 GTSNPN and CDR2 SVGIG (reference sequence). Deletions cut 4 bases from V and 0 bases from J, with 12 bases between. DNA for the CDR3: TGTGCCTGGAACTTTGGTTTAGCTAACTATGGCTACACCTTC. Translating gives CAWNFGLANYGYTF.

This chain joins TRBV19 and TRBJ1-1, with D possibly matching TRBD1 (5 bases). There are 15 residues in the CDR3. Trimming removed 5 bases from V and 1 base from J, with 14 bases in between. CDR1 and CDR2 from the germline V gene are LNHDA and SQIVND (reference sequence). DNA of the CDR3: TGTGCCAGTAGTCCTTCTGAGACAGCGAACACTGAAGCTTTCTTT. Its protein product is CASSPSETANTEAFF.

The chain combines TRBV11-3 with TRBJ2-2, with 10 bases that match TRBD1. The CDR3 length is 20 residues. CDR1 and CDR2 (germline): SGHNT, YENEEA. V shed 3 bases and J 3 bases; nucleotides not matched to a gene: 16. CDR3 loop: CASSFGQGGLDRLDTGELFF. CDR3 DNA: TGTGCCAGCAGCTTCGGACAGGGGGGACTAGACAGGTTGGACACCGGGGAGCTGTTTTTT.

V is TRBV19 and J is TRBJ2-1; 12 bases agree with TRBD2. The length of the CDR3 is 15 residues. J gave up 7 bases and V 3 bases, and 4 bases lay outside the gene matches. The germline gives CDR1 LNHDA, CDR2 SQIVND (reference sequence). CDR3 sequence reads: CASSMGLAGVNEQFF. CDR3 DNA sequence: TGTGCCAGTAGTATGGGACTAGCGGGCGTGAATGAGCAGTTCTTC.

The chain recombines TRBV29-1 with TRBJ2-5, with D perhaps matching TRBD2 (5 bases). This CDR3 spans 12 amino acids. The V and J ends lost 6 bases and 3 bases respectively, with 11 bases between them. Germline V gives CDR1 SQVTM, CDR2 ANQGSEA. CDR3 in amino acids: CSVDRGEETQYF. The CDR3 DNA reads TGCAGCGTCGATCGGGGAGAAGAGACCCAGTACTTC.

The gene calls are TRBV5-4 and TRBJ2-5; the match to TRBD2 covers 13 bases. The CDR3 totals 17 residues. Looked up from germline, CDR1 is SGHNT and CDR2 is YYREEE (reference sequence). The J segment lost 5 bases and the V segment lost 0 bases, leaving 7 bases of the junction unmatched. In nucleotides, the CDR3 is TGTGCCAGCAGCTTGGTCGGACTAGCGGGAGTGGGGGAGACCCAGTACTTC. It translates to CASSLVGLAGVGETQYF.

This rearrangement joins TRBV7-2 to TRBJ2-7; TRBD1 is a possible D gene (5 bases). The V and J ends lost 2 bases and 3 bases respectively, with 14 bases between them. The germline CDR1 and CDR2 sequences are SGHTA and FQGNSA. The CDR3 covers 15 residues. This CDR3 is CASSLLDSSGYEQYF. The CDR3 DNA is TGTGCCAGCAGCTTACTAGACAGCTCTGGCTACGAGCAGTACTTC.

The chain joins TRBV12-3 or TRBV12-4 to TRBJ2-3; D not certain. The CDR3 spans 13 residues. V was pared by 2 bases and J by 2 bases, with 5 bases between. The CDR3 DNA sequence: TGTGCCAGCAGTTTAATCTTCACAGATACGCAGTATTTT. It translates to CASSLIFTDTQYF.

The chain combines TRBV18 with TRBJ2-3; D unresolved. The V and J ends lost 6 bases and 7 bases respectively, with 11 bases between them. The CDR3 contains 12 residues. Germline CDR1 KGHSH, CDR2 LQKENI. Here the CDR3 DNA reads TGTGCCAGCTCGACGATGGAGAATACGCAGTATTTT. This gives the protein CASSTMENTQYF.

The V gene is TRBV19, the J gene TRBJ1-4; the match to TRBD1 covers 9 bases. Germline lookup yields CDR1 LNHDA and CDR2 SQIVND (reference sequence). CDR3 length equals 19 residues. V dropped 5 bases and J dropped 10; count of bases not matched to a gene: 23. The CDR3 DNA sequence: TGTGCCAGTAGTCCCGAATCGGGACAGGGCTCCGTTCCTTTTGGAAAACTGTTTTTT. Translated: CASSPESGQGSVPFGKLFF. Filled out from reference TRBV19 and TRBJ1-4, the complete variable domain reads DGGITQSPKYLFRKEGQNVTLSCEQNLNHDAMYWYRQDPGQGLRLIYYSQIVNDFQKGDIAEGYSVSREKKESFPLTVTSAQKNPTAFYLCASSPESGQGSVPFGKLFFGSGTQLSVL.

V and J are TRBV6-5 and TRBJ1-1; 9 nucleotides line up with TRBD1. Germline CDR1 and CDR2: MNHEY and SVGAGI. The CDR3 runs 13 residues. Trimming removed 7 bases from V and 4 bases from J; junction bases left unmatched: 4. CDR3 in DNA: TGTGCCAGCACCTTGACAGGGGGCACTGAAGCTTTCTTT. Its protein product is CASTLTGGTEAFF.

This chain joins TRBV30 and TRBJ1-2; 7 bases line up with TRBD1. This CDR3 contains 15 residues. Germline values: CDR1 GTSNPN, CDR2 SVGIG (reference sequence). Unmatched junction bases numbered 11, after V lost 0 bases and J lost 7 bases. In DNA, the CDR3 is TGTGCCTGGAGTGTACCCCCGGAGGGGGCTGGTGGCTACACCTTC. Residues: CAWSVPPEGAGGYTF. The full variable domain, completed using reference TRBV30 and TRBJ1-2, is SQTIHQWPATLVQPVGSPLSLECTVEGTSNPNLYWYRQAAGRGLQLLFYSVGIGQISSEVPQNLSASRPQDRQFILSSKKLLLSDSGFYLCAWSVPPEGAGGYTFGSGTRLTVV.

J is TRBJ2-1 and V is TRBV11-2; a weak D match, TRBD1 (6 bases). This CDR3 contains 14 residues. Germline-derived CDR1 and CDR2 are SGHAT and FQNNGV. Trimming took 7 bases from V and 4 from J, leaving 14 bases between them. CDR3 nucleotides: TGTGCCAGCAAACCACAGACAGGATACAATGAGCAGTTCTTC. The encoded protein is CASKPQTGYNEQFF. Supplemented by reference TRBV11-2 and TRBJ2-1, the full variable domain reads EAGVAQSPRYKIIEKRQSVAFWCNPISGHATLYWYQQILGQGPKLLIQFQNNGVVDDSQLPKDRFSAERLKGVDSTLKIQPAKLEDSAVYLCASKPQTGYNEQFFGPGTRLTVL.

The rearrangement links TRBV4-3 to TRBJ2-5, with 11 nucleotides matching TRBD2. V shed 2 bases, J shed 5 bases, and the junction held 4 bases outside the gene matches. The CDR3 consists of 15 residues. CDR1 LGHNA and CDR2 YSLEER come from the germline V gene. CDR3 nucleotides: TGCGCCAGCAGCCAATTAGCGGGGGGGTGGGAGACCCAGTACTTC. Encoded protein: CASSQLAGGWETQYF.

The chain employs TRBV7-9 and TRBJ1-3, with a weak D call TRBD1 (6 bases). This CDR3 comprises 15 residues. Germline assignment: CDR1 SEHNR and CDR2 FQNEAQ (reference sequence). The germline V and J ends were trimmed by 2 bases and 6 bases, with 14 bases remaining between them. CDR3 nucleotides: TGTGCCAGCAGCTTACCATTACAGGGACCAAACACCATATATTTT. Amino acids: CASSLPLQGPNTIYF.

The V call is TRBV12-5, the J call TRBJ1-3, with 7 positions matching TRBD1. The CDR3 has 16 residues. Germline loops: CDR1 LGHNT, CDR2 FRNRAP. Trimming cost V 5 bases and J 2 bases; bases outside gene matches: 9. The CDR3 spells CASGTQTGVPGNTIYF. Here the CDR3 DNA reads TGTGCTAGTGGTACCCAAACAGGGGTCCCTGGAAACACCATATATTTT.

This clone has just one count. The V call is TRBV19, the J call TRBJ2-2, with TRBD1 as a possible D gene (5 bases). Germline lookup yields CDR1 LNHDA and CDR2 SQIVND (reference sequence). Trimming took 6 bases from V and 5 from J, leaving 13 bases between them. CDR3 length: 14 amino acids. CDR3 protein: CASRPQTATGELFF. CDR3 nucleotide sequence: TGTGCCAGTAGACCCCAGACAGCAACCGGGGAGCTGTTTTTT.

The CDR3, as DNA: TGTGCTAGTGGTTTGGGGCGTGAGGATGGGTCCCAGTACTTC. It specifies CASGLGREDGSQYF. The V gene is TRBV12-5, the J gene TRBJ2-5; D uncertain. Germline lookup yields CDR1 LGHNT and CDR2 FRNRAP. With 1 base removed from V and 9 bases from J, the gap between germline ends came to 15 bases. The CDR3 contains 14 residues.

Here the CDR3 reads CASSPVTGVGYNNEQFF. The CDR3 DNA reads TGTGCCAGCTCACCCGTCACAGGGGTTGGTTATAACAATGAGCAGTTCTTC. The chain links TRBV18 to TRBJ2-1; 7 positions agree with TRBD1. Looked up from germline, CDR1 is KGHSH and CDR2 is LQKENI. V trimming: 3 bases; J trimming: 5 bases; junction bases outside the gene matches: 13. The CDR3 has 17 residues.

The J gene is TRBJ2-7, the V gene TRBV11-2; D ambiguous. V shed 5 bases and J shed 6 bases, with 14 bases lying between them. The length of the CDR3 is 13 residues. Germline V gene sequence: CDR1 SGHAT, CDR2 FQNNGV. As DNA, the CDR3 is TGTGCCAGCAGCCTCCGTGAGTTCGGCGAGCAGTACTTC. Encoded protein: CASSLREFGEQYF. Supplemented by reference TRBV11-2 and TRBJ2-7, the full variable domain reads EAGVAQSPRYKIIEKRQSVAFWCNPISGHATLYWYQQILGQGPKLLIQFQNNGVVDDSQLPKDRFSAERLKGVDSTLKIQPAKLEDSAVYLCASSLREFGEQYFGPGTRLTVT.

Here the CDR3 reads CASSFMVSLTGVYF. The DNA of the CDR3 is TGTGCCAGCAGCTTTATGGTCTCACTGACCGGAGTTTACTTC. This chain uses TRBV5-5 with TRBJ2-7, with D uncertain. V lost 2 bases, J lost 13 bases, and 22 bases lay in between. This CDR3 is 14 amino acids long. Germline V CDR1 and CDR2: SGHKS, YYEKEE (reference sequence).

The chain recombines TRBV4-1 with TRBJ2-6, with TRBD2 as a possible D gene (7 bases). Trimming took 0 bases from V and 0 from J, leaving 12 bases between them. The CDR3 is 18 amino acids. Germline CDR1 MGHRA, CDR2 YSYEKL. The CDR3 DNA follows: TGCGCCAGCAGCCAAGATCAACGGGGGGCCTCTGGGGCCAACGTCCTGACTTTC. Amino acids: CASSQDQRGASGANVLTF.

This clone was counted only a few times. The J gene is TRBJ2-3, the V gene TRBV6-5; the D gene is possibly TRBD2 (5 bases). CDR1 and CDR2 from the germline V gene are MNHEY and SVGAGI. This CDR3 has 14 amino acids. Trimming pared 10 bases from V and 0 bases from J, leaving 14 bases between. The CDR3 spells CATRIGVSTDTQYF. DNA for the CDR3: TGTGCCACCCGGATCGGGGTTAGCACAGATACGCAGTATTTT.